These 18 T cell receptor beta chains were sequenced from one sample in a study of T-cell memory formation after mild COVID-19. Via MiXCR, TCRdb re-called the 5' RACE reads, giving one row per CDR3 protein. This sample carries 150,000 to 200,000 distinct CDR3 sequences, around 18% of them seen once, and the ten largest clones take 3% to 4.5%. Sequencing was carried out using PBMCs or a T cell subset sorted from them (not recorded which). Receptor source: a man aged 18 to 29 who had mild COVID-19 (a few samples of this study predate the infection). Cell type and time point are not known.

In this sample, this clonotype turned up many times. The genes are TRBV7-2 and TRBJ2-7; D may be TRBD1 (6 bases). Looked up from germline, CDR1 is SGHTA and CDR2 is FQGNSA. Trimming took off 5 bases at V and 7 bases at J, with 15 bases between the two ends. This CDR3 region has 13 residues. CDR3 residues: CASSPNRVQEQYF. The DNA of the CDR3 is TGTGCCAGCAGCCCCAACAGGGTGCAAGAGCAGTACTTC.

The rearrangement links TRBV24-1 to TRBJ2-3; 10 bases are a match to TRBD2. The CDR3 totals 15 residues. Germline values: CDR1 KGHDR, CDR2 SFDVKD. The V segment lost 4 bases and the J segment 4 bases; nucleotides outside the gene matches: 4. The DNA of the CDR3 is TGTGCCACCAGTGACCCCGGGACTAGCGCAGATACGCAGTATTTT. Translated: CATSDPGTSADTQYF.

This clonotype occurred once. The chain joins TRBV4-1 to TRBJ2-6, with a tentative D call TRBD1 (5 bases). Germline V gene lookup returns CDR1 MGHRA and CDR2 YSYEKL. This CDR3 spans 17 amino acids. V lost 4 bases, J lost 2 bases, and 15 bases lay in between. The CDR3 DNA follows: TGCGCCAGCAGCCTACTTGGGGCGACAACTGGGGCCAACGTCCTGACTTTC. As protein: CASSLLGATTGANVLTF.

CDR3 residues: CASSLRMPHGYEKLFF. The CDR3 nucleotides are TGTGCCAGCAGTTTAAGAATGCCCCACGGGTATGAAAAACTGTTTTTT. V usage is TRBV12-3 or TRBV12-4 and J usage is TRBJ1-4; D unclear. The CDR3 has 16 amino acids. V was cut by 2 bases and J by 6 bases, with 16 bases left in between.

The chain couples TRBV2 to TRBJ2-5, with unresolved D. Per germline, CDR1 SNHLY and CDR2 FYNNEI. This CDR3 has 16 residues. V dropped 7 bases and J dropped 5 bases, with 23 bases sitting between them. CDR3 DNA: TGTGCCAGCATCCACCAGGACCCCCGTAGCCGGGAGACCCAGTACTTC. Protein sequence: CASIHQDPRSRETQYF.

The V gene is TRBV12-3 or TRBV12-4, the J gene TRBJ1-5; the D is unclear. The CDR3 covers 13 residues. Between the trimmed V and J ends, which lost 2 bases and 3 bases, there was a span of 5 bases. The CDR3 nucleotides are TGTGCCAGCAGTTTAAATCTCAATCAGCCCCAGCATTTT. It codes for CASSLNLNQPQHF.

This clonotype was counted at least ten times. V gene TRBV28 combines with J gene TRBJ2-7; tentatively, D is TRBD1 or TRBD2 (5 bases each). Per germline, CDR1 MDHEN and CDR2 SYDVKM. The CDR3 spans 12 residues. Trimming took off 4 bases at V and 6 bases at J, with 10 bases between the two ends. The CDR3 loop is CASSSGAREQYV. The CDR3 DNA reads TGTGCCAGCAGTTCCGGGGCCCGCGAGCAGTACGTC.

This clonotype is a singleton in its sample. The genes are TRBV6-5 and TRBJ2-1, with TRBD1 matching over 10 bases. V lost 5 bases and J lost 7; bases outside the gene matches: 5. The germline CDR1 and CDR2 sequences are MNHEY and SVGAGI. CDR3 length: 14 amino acids. CDR3 nucleotide sequence: TGTGCCAGCAGTACAGGGACAGGGGTGAATGAGCAGTTCTTC. Translating gives CASSTGTGVNEQFF.

This clonotype has at least ten counts. This chain links TRBV11-1 with TRBJ2-7; D is uncertain. Trimming pared 3 bases from V and 1 base from J, leaving 7 bases between. From germline, CDR1 is SGHAT and CDR2 FQDESV (reference sequence). This CDR3 has 13 amino acids. For the CDR3, the DNA is TGTGCCAGCAGCTTTGGGGTTTCCTACGAGCAGTACGTC. It codes for CASSFGVSYEQYV.

The chain combines TRBV7-9 with TRBJ2-5, with 8 bases aligning to TRBD2. CDR1 is SEHNR, CDR2 FQNEAQ, per germline (reference sequence). V lost 7 bases, J lost 1 base, and 14 bases stayed unmatched. This CDR3 spans 17 amino acids. The CDR3 region is CASNPGGASWGQETQYF. The CDR3 DNA reads as TGTGCCAGCAATCCGGGGGGGGCTAGCTGGGGCCAAGAGACCCAGTACTTC.

J is TRBJ1-2 and V is TRBV20-1, with D possibly matching TRBD1 (5 bases). The germline V gene encodes CDR1 DFQATT and CDR2 SNEGSKA (reference sequence). Trimming shortened V by 5 bases and J by 8 bases, and 12 bases separated the two germline ends. CDR3 size: 11 residues. CDR3 sequence: CSAGGGPGYTF. CDR3 nucleotide sequence: TGCAGTGCTGGGGGAGGGCCGGGCTACACCTTC.

This chain uses TRBV29-1 with TRBJ2-3, with 12 bases lining up with TRBD2. The V gene end was trimmed by 7 bases and the J gene end by 1 base; junction bases not matched to a gene: 0. Germline values: CDR1 SQVTM, CDR2 ANQGSEA. This CDR3 has 13 amino acids. CDR3 amino acids: CSGLAGGTDTQYF. As DNA, the CDR3 is TGCAGCGGACTAGCGGGGGGCACAGATACGCAGTATTTT.

There are a few counts of this clonotype. The chain uses TRBV5-1 and TRBJ2-3, with TRBD2 identical over 9 bases. The J segment lost 0 bases and the V segment lost 7 bases, leaving 12 bases of the junction unmatched. Germline CDR1 is SGHRS and CDR2 is YFSETQ. This CDR3 has 17 residues. CDR3 DNA sequence: TGCGCCAGCTCGCGAGGATCTAGCGGGGCTAGCACAGATACGCAGTATTTT. It is translated as CASSRGSSGASTDTQYF.

The sample holds a few counts of this clonotype. V gene TRBV24-1 combines with J gene TRBJ2-2; the D is unclear. Germline loops: CDR1 KGHDR, CDR2 SFDVKD. The length of the CDR3 is 13 residues. V lost 0 bases to trimming and J lost 6 bases, with 4 bases between them. In DNA, the CDR3 is TGTGCCACCAGTGATTTGTTATCCGGGGAGCTGTTTTTT. Residues: CATSDLLSGELFF.

V gene TRBV18 combines with J gene TRBJ1-1; possible D gene TRBD1, 5 bases. Germline V gene sequence: CDR1 KGHSH, CDR2 LQKENI. Trimming stripped 3 bases from V and 4 bases from J, with 15 bases between. The CDR3 is 15 residues long. The CDR3: CASSPVLGVGTEAFF. CDR3 sequence (DNA): TGTGCCAGCTCACCGGTTTTGGGGGTCGGCACTGAAGCTTTCTTT.

This clonotype was seen more than once but under ten times. The chain uses TRBV5-1 and TRBJ2-3; 11 bases agree with TRBD2. The CDR3 is made up of 16 amino acids. Per germline, CDR1 SGHRS and CDR2 YFSETQ. Germline trimming cut 0 bases from V and 2 bases from J; bases unmatched to any gene: 2. CDR3 sequence (DNA): TGCGCCAGCAGCTTGGGACTAGCGGGGTACACAGATACGCAGTATTTT. Its translation is CASSLGLAGYTDTQYF.

The rearrangement joins TRBV10-3 to TRBJ1-2; D perhaps matches TRBD1 (6 bases). The germline V and J ends were trimmed by 2 bases and 3 bases, with 10 bases remaining between them. The CDR3 loop spans 14 amino acids. CDR1 is ENHRY, CDR2 SYGVKD, per germline. The CDR3 coding sequence is TGTGCCATCAGTGAGCAGGGGAAAGACTATGGCTACACCTTC. Translating it yields CAISEQGKDYGYTF.

The V gene is TRBV5-1, the J gene TRBJ2-1; perhaps TRBD2 as D (7 bases). The V gene's germline CDR1 is SGHRS and CDR2 YFSETQ. V shed 3 bases and J shed 2 bases, with 12 bases lying between them. This CDR3 is built from 15 residues. The CDR3 protein is CASSWGAGAYNEQFF. CDR3 DNA: TGCGCCAGCAGCTGGGGGGCGGGGGCCTACAATGAGCAGTTCTTC. Using reference TRBV5-1 and TRBJ2-1 for the parts outside the CDR3, the full variable domain is KAGVTQTPRYLIKTRGQQVTLSCSPISGHRSVSWYQQTPGQGLQFLFEYFSETQRNKGNFPGRFSGRQFSNSRSEMNVSTLELGDSALYLCASSWGAGAYNEQFFGPGTRLTVL.